This T cell receptor beta chain was sequenced in a study of chemoradiotherapy in HPV16-positive cancers. Across the whole study: Candidate HPV-specific clones and shared TCR motifs came from a couple of HPV16-positive patients.

General study points: In HPV16-positive patients, HPV-responsive T-cell expansion tracked better recurrence-free survival.

CDR1 LNHDA and CDR2 SQIVND come from the germline V gene (reference sequence). This CDR3 has 17 amino acids. V shed 6 bases and J 0 bases; nucleotides not matched to a gene: 9. This clone has a single count. The antigen remains undetermined. Only in-frame clones appear in the TCRdb table, and some are missing; sequencing was by immunoSEQ multiplex PCR. This sample has 4,500 to 7,000 clones, with about three quarters found just once. This chain links TRBV19 with TRBJ2-3; 10 nucleotides align to TRBD2. The sample was collected from a patient who underwent chemoradiotherapy. This receptor was obtained from a human donor with HPV-associated anogenital cancer. The CDR3 DNA reads TGTGCCAGTAGCGACCGGACTAGCGGAGTTAGCACAGATACGCAGTATTTT. It is translated as CASSDRTSGVSTDTQYF.